Each of the 4 T cell receptor beta chains below was sequenced from the same sample in a study of blood T cell repertoires in COVID-19. Sequencing used immunoSEQ multiplex PCR; TCRdb keeps in-frame clones, though not all of them. The sample includes around 450,000 clones, nearly 90% of them seen just once. Source material: PBMCs or T cells enriched from blood (not recorded which). These receptors originate from a woman between 18 and 29 years old with acute COVID-19.

The chain couples TRBV5-4 to TRBJ1-2; TRBD1 agrees at 8 bases. V lost 2 bases to trimming and J lost 5 bases; unmatched junction nucleotides: 5. The CDR3 sequence is 14 residues long. The germline V gene encodes CDR1 SGHNT and CDR2 YYREEE (reference sequence). The CDR3 reads CASSFRGPQYGYTF. CDR3 in DNA: TGTGCCAGCAGCTTCAGGGGGCCTCAGTATGGCTACACCTTC.

The chain employs TRBV18 and TRBJ2-3; TRBD2 agrees at 8 bases. Germline-derived CDR1 and CDR2 are KGHSH and LQKENI. The CDR3 consists of 16 residues. The J segment lost 0 bases and the V segment lost 1 base, leaving 3 bases of the junction unmatched. The DNA of the CDR3 is TGTGCCAGCTCACCACAGTCTAGCGGGAGCACAGATACGCAGTATTTT. Its protein is CASSPQSSGSTDTQYF.

The chain has TRBV7-9 and TRBJ2-2; no reliable D call. Looked up from germline, CDR1 is SEHNR and CDR2 is FQNEAQ (reference sequence). V shed 5 bases and J shed 0 bases, with 7 bases lying between them. The CDR3 consists of 14 residues. The CDR3 reads CASSSSANTGELFF. CDR3 coding DNA: TGTGCCAGCAGCAGTTCAGCGAACACCGGGGAGCTGTTTTTT.

The chain has TRBV10-1 and TRBJ1-1, with 8 bases identical to TRBD1. The CDR3 totals 13 residues. The ends lost 4 bases at V and 12 bases at J; junction bases unmatched: 10. Germline CDR1 is WNHNN and CDR2 is SYGVQD (reference sequence). The DNA for the CDR3 is TGCGCCAGCAGTGGCGCCGGGACAGGTTTGACTTTCTTT. This encodes CASSGAGTGLTFF.